These 28 T cell receptor beta chains were all obtained from the same sample, sequenced in a study of T cell changes during pregnancy in multiple sclerosis (dated by TCRdb to the late 2010s). Libraries were made using the immunoSEQ multiplex PCR assay. Drawn from immuneACCESS, this table holds only the in-frame rearrangements with V and J called that TCRdb kept. Clones are partly lost; checked studies trace under half to an unresolved V gene and leave the rest unexplained. Recorded for this sample are approximately 80,000 clones; approximately 94% of them occurred a single time. Clones ranked in the top ten supply about 2.3% of the sample. The sequences come from peripheral blood, collected in the third trimester of pregnancy. The receptors here all came from a female donor with multiple sclerosis, enrolled in a pregnancy study.

The chain employs TRBV13 and TRBJ2-3; D is unresolved. Trimming removed 5 bases from V and 2 bases from J, with 8 bases in between. The CDR3 runs 13 residues. The germline V gene has CDR1 PRHDT and CDR2 FYEKMQ (reference sequence). The CDR3 DNA reads TGTGCCAGCAGCCCGCCCTACACAGATACGCAGTATTTT. Protein product: CASSPPYTDTQYF. Variable domain in full (rest from reference TRBV13 and TRBJ2-3): AAGVIQSPRHLIKEKRETATLKCYPIPRHDTVYWYQQGPGQDPQFLISFYEKMQSDKGSIPDRFSAQQFSDYHSELNMSSLELGDSALYFCASSPPYTDTQYFGPGTRLTVL.

The chain joins TRBV20-1 to TRBJ1-1; 7 bases are shared with TRBD1. Germline CDR1 is DFQATT and CDR2 is SNEGSKA (reference sequence). Trimming cost V 1 base and J 8 bases; bases outside gene matches: 1. The CDR3 has 11 amino acids. This CDR3 reads CSARAQGEAFF. The CDR3 DNA is TGCAGTGCTAGAGCACAGGGGGAAGCTTTCTTT.

The chain links TRBV6-6 to TRBJ1-1; no reliable D call. V dropped 3 bases and J dropped 4 bases, with 15 bases sitting between them. Germline V gives CDR1 MNHNY, CDR2 SVGAGI (reference sequence). The CDR3 has 15 amino acids. The CDR3 sequence: CASSYYGNYATEAFF. The CDR3 bases are TGTGCCAGCAGTTATTACGGGAATTATGCCACTGAAGCTTTCTTT.

The chain couples TRBV6-1 to TRBJ2-3, with TRBD1 identical over 8 bases. Germline V CDR1 and CDR2: MNHNS, SASEGT. The CDR3 contains 14 residues. V shed 5 bases and J 3 bases; nucleotides not matched to a gene: 4. The CDR3 DNA sequence: TGTGCCAGCAGTCAGGGGGCAGGGACAGATACGCAGTATTTT. Its translation: CASSQGAGTDTQYF.

V usage is TRBV2 and J usage is TRBJ2-3; no reliable D call. V lost 10 bases to trimming and J lost 2 bases, with 19 bases between them. The CDR3 contains 15 residues. CDR1 SNHLY and CDR2 FYNNEI come from the germline V gene. The CDR3 sequence is CANPTTGQNTDTQYF. CDR3 sequence (DNA): TGTGCCAACCCGACCACTGGGCAGAACACAGATACGCAGTATTTT.

As DNA, the CDR3 is TGTGCCAGCAGCGGACAGGGTAACGAGCAGTACTTC. Encoded protein: CASSGQGNEQYF. J is TRBJ2-7 and V is TRBV9; 7 bases agree with TRBD1. Germline assignment: CDR1 SGDLS and CDR2 YYNGEE. The CDR3 contains 12 residues. Trimming removed 3 bases from V and 5 bases from J; junction bases left unmatched: 2.

The sample holds one count of this clone. Written as DNA, the CDR3 is TGCGCCAGCAGCCAAGAGCGGGGGTTGAATCAGCCCCAGCATTTT. Translation: CASSQERGLNQPQHF. The rearrangement uses TRBV4-1 and TRBJ1-5, with D tentatively TRBD1 (5 bases). In germline, CDR1 is MGHRA, CDR2 YSYEKL. V lost 0 bases to trimming and J lost 4 bases, with 10 bases between them. The CDR3 is 15 residues long.

This clone has more than one count but fewer than ten. The V and J genes are TRBV19 and TRBJ1-5; 8 bases are a match to TRBD1. The V and J ends lost 8 bases and 6 bases, in that order; junction bases with no gene match: 12. Germline V gives CDR1 LNHDA, CDR2 SQIVND (reference sequence). The CDR3 sequence is 15 residues long. CDR3 sequence: CASRGQGARGQPQHF. The CDR3 DNA sequence: TGTGCCAGTCGCGGGCAGGGGGCGCGGGGTCAGCCCCAGCATTTT.

The rearrangement joins TRBV7-9 to TRBJ2-3; D possibly corresponds to TRBD1 (5 bases). Germline V CDR1 and CDR2: SEHNR, FQNEAQ (reference sequence). The CDR3 length is 15 residues. V lost 1 base, J lost 2 bases, and 10 bases lay in between. The CDR3 is CASSLDLGPTDTQYF. The DNA for the CDR3 is TGTGCCAGCAGCTTAGATCTGGGGCCCACAGATACGCAGTATTTT. The variable domain in full, completed from reference TRBV7-9 and TRBJ2-3, reads DTGVSQNPRHKITKRGQNVTFRCDPISEHNRLYWYRQTLGQGPEFLTYFQNEAQLEKSRLLSDRFSAERPKGSFSTLEIQRTEQGDSAMYLCASSLDLGPTDTQYFGPGTRLTVL.

The rearrangement links TRBV7-9 to TRBJ1-6; 8 positions agree with TRBD1. Unmatched junction bases numbered 4, after V lost 3 bases and J lost 6 bases. This CDR3 has 15 residues. CDR1 and CDR2 from the germline V gene are SEHNR and FQNEAQ (reference sequence). Here the CDR3 DNA reads TGTGCCAGCAGCTTTTACAGGGGGGCTAATTCACCCCTCCACTTT. Amino acids: CASSFYRGANSPLHF.

The chain has TRBV5-4 and TRBJ1-6; 7 bases align to TRBD1. Germline CDR1 SGHNT, CDR2 YYREEE (reference sequence). The CDR3 loop spans 12 amino acids. With V trimmed by 10 bases and J by 6 bases, 4 bases remained unmatched. CDR3 DNA sequence: TGTGCCCAGGGGGACCCTAATTCACCCCTCCACTTT. Encoded protein: CAQGDPNSPLHF.

The rearrangement uses TRBV7-2 and TRBJ2-7; 9 bases match TRBD2. After removal of 2 bases from V and 4 bases from J, the junction contained 6 bases not matched to a gene. The germline gives CDR1 SGHTA, CDR2 FQGNSA. There are 15 residues in the CDR3. Written as DNA, the CDR3 is TGTGCCAGCAGCTTATTCGCTAGCGGGGAGTACGAGCAGTACTTC. Translation: CASSLFASGEYEQYF. The whole variable domain, filled in from reference TRBV7-2 and TRBJ2-7, reads GAGVSQSPSNKVTEKGKDVELRCDPISGHTALYWYRQSLGQGLEFLIYFQGNSAPDKSGLPSDRFSAERTGGSVSTLTIQRTQQEDSAVYLCASSLFASGEYEQYFGPGTRLTVT.

The chain carries TRBV7-3 and TRBJ1-5; 7 bases map to TRBD1. This CDR3 region has 17 residues. Germline trimming cut 6 bases from V and 5 bases from J; bases unmatched to any gene: 16. Germline CDR1 is SGHTA and CDR2 is FQGTGA. The CDR3 here is CASRSRRGEGADQPQHF. The CDR3 region has the DNA TGTGCCAGCAGATCCCGGCGGGGCGAGGGGGCAGATCAGCCCCAGCATTTT.

V is TRBV7-2 and J is TRBJ2-5; D unclear. The CDR3 spans 11 residues. V gave up 2 bases and J gave up 4 bases, with 2 bases separating them. Germline V lookup: CDR1 SGHTA, CDR2 FQGNSA. Here the CDR3 reads CASSLLETQYF. CDR3 DNA: TGTGCCAGCAGCTTACTAGAGACCCAGTACTTC.

J is TRBJ2-5 and V is TRBV7-6, with TRBD2 matching over 9 bases. V trimming: 0 bases; J trimming: 5 bases; junction bases outside the gene matches: 7. CDR1 is SGHVS, CDR2 FNYEAQ, per germline. The CDR3 sequence is 16 residues long. The CDR3: CASSLAGGLARETQYF. The CDR3 nucleotides read TGTGCCAGCAGCTTAGCCGGGGGACTAGCTCGCGAGACCCAGTACTTC.

The genes are TRBV11-2 and TRBJ2-2; TRBD2 agrees at 10 bases. V lost 4 bases to trimming and J lost 9 bases; unmatched junction nucleotides: 11. The CDR3 runs to 16 residues. CDR1 is SGHAT, CDR2 FQNNGV, per germline. Written as DNA, the CDR3 is TGTGCCAGCAGCTCCCTAGCGGGGGCTACGTGGAGGGAGCTGTTTTTT. This encodes CASSSLAGATWRELFF.

The rearrangement joins TRBV27 to TRBJ1-2; 11 bases align to TRBD1. V dropped 8 bases and J dropped 4; count of bases not matched to a gene: 12. Germline lookup yields CDR1 MNHEY and CDR2 SMNVEV (reference sequence). CDR3 length equals 16 residues. The CDR3 sequence: CASSGTGGREGYGYTF. The CDR3 DNA reads TGTGCCAGCTCCGGGACAGGGGGTAGAGAGGGCTATGGCTACACCTTC.

V is TRBV13 and J is TRBJ2-4; 8 bases map to TRBD1. This CDR3 has 14 amino acids. Germline CDR1 and CDR2: PRHDT and FYEKMQ (reference sequence). The ends lost 5 bases at V and 5 bases at J; junction bases unmatched: 5. The CDR3 region is CASSARGLENIQYF. Here the CDR3 DNA reads TGTGCCAGCAGCGCCAGGGGGCTCGAAAACATTCAGTACTTC.

The gene calls are TRBV19 and TRBJ1-4, with 9 bases fitting TRBD1. The trim removed 7 bases at V and 1 base at J, leaving 7 bases unmatched. Germline CDR1 is LNHDA and CDR2 is SQIVND (reference sequence). The CDR3 spans 16 residues. The CDR3 sequence is CASKDRGLLTNEKLFF. The CDR3 DNA follows: TGTGCCAGTAAGGACAGGGGCCTCCTAACTAATGAAAAACTGTTTTTT.

This rearrangement joins TRBV19 to TRBJ2-7; 11 nucleotides agree with TRBD1. From germline, CDR1 is LNHDA and CDR2 SQIVND (reference sequence). Losses at the gene ends were 4 bases for V and 11 bases for J; bases not matched to a gene: 7. The CDR3 runs 13 residues. The DNA for the CDR3 is TGTGCCAGTAGTAGGACAGGGGGCAGTGAGAAGTACTTC. Translating it yields CASSRTGGSEKYF.

V usage is TRBV19 and J usage is TRBJ1-4, with D unresolved. From germline, CDR1 is LNHDA and CDR2 SQIVND (reference sequence). Trimming cost V 5 bases and J 4 bases, with 11 bases left between them. CDR3 length: 14 amino acids. The CDR3 region is CASSSVGVNEKLFF. Written as DNA, the CDR3 is TGTGCCAGTAGTTCTGTCGGGGTTAATGAAAAACTGTTTTTT.

The rearrangement uses TRBV6-4 and TRBJ2-3; 9 nucleotides agree with TRBD2. With 3 bases clipped from V and 0 bases from J, the junction kept 4 bases outside the gene matches. CDR1 is MRHNA, CDR2 SNTAGT, per germline. CDR3 length equals 16 residues. CDR3 loop: CASSEGAGGSTDTQYF. As DNA, the CDR3 is TGTGCCAGCAGTGAAGGAGCGGGGGGTAGCACAGATACGCAGTATTTT.

This chain joins TRBV27 and TRBJ2-1; the D gene is possibly TRBD2 (5 bases). Germline values: CDR1 MNHEY, CDR2 SMNVEV (reference sequence). The CDR3 is 14 amino acids. V lost 6 bases and J 3 bases, leaving 12 bases between the germline ends. In DNA, the CDR3 is TGTGCCAGCAGCCTATTCCGGGGCTACAATGAGCAGTTCTTC. As protein: CASSLFRGYNEQFF.

The chain couples TRBV7-3 to TRBJ1-3; D is undetermined. The germline gives CDR1 SGHTA, CDR2 FQGTGA. The CDR3 consists of 14 residues. Deletions cut 4 bases from V and 8 bases from J, with 15 bases between. CDR3 nucleotide sequence: TGTGCCAGCAGCTCCCGGCGGGGTCAAGACACCATATATTTT. Protein product: CASSSRRGQDTIYF.

The gene calls are TRBV6-5 and TRBJ1-2; no definite D call. The germline V gene encodes CDR1 MNHEY and CDR2 SVGAGI. The CDR3 is made up of 16 amino acids. The V and J ends lost 3 bases and 0 bases respectively, with 14 bases between them. Here the CDR3 reads CASSYLTEAANYGYTF. The CDR3 DNA reads as TGTGCCAGCAGTTATTTAACAGAAGCAGCTAACTATGGCTACACCTTC.

The rearrangement links TRBV4-1 to TRBJ2-1; D unclear. The germline V and J ends were trimmed by 5 bases and 2 bases, with 28 bases remaining between them. Looked up from germline, CDR1 is MGHRA and CDR2 is YSYEKL. The CDR3 loop spans 20 amino acids. This CDR3 is CASSFLSMVVSSVTYNEQFF. Written as DNA, the CDR3 is TGCGCCAGCAGCTTCCTTTCGATGGTAGTTTCCTCCGTAACCTACAATGAGCAGTTCTTC.

The genes are TRBV5-1 and TRBJ1-3; D possibly corresponds to TRBD1 (6 bases). Trimming stripped 0 bases from V and 4 bases from J, with 8 bases between. The CDR3 spans 14 residues. Per the germline V gene, CDR1 is SGHRS and CDR2 is YFSETQ. The CDR3 DNA reads TGCGCCAGCAGCTTGGGGGGACAAGGAAACACCATATATTTT. This gives the protein CASSLGGQGNTIYF.

The V call is TRBV19, the J call TRBJ1-1; no clear D. Germline-derived CDR1 and CDR2 are LNHDA and SQIVND (reference sequence). The CDR3 has 14 amino acids. V shed 6 bases and J shed 5 bases, with 16 bases lying between them. The CDR3 protein is CASRSLGVYTEAFF. Here the CDR3 DNA reads TGTGCCAGTAGATCTCTCGGGGTTTATACTGAAGCTTTCTTT.